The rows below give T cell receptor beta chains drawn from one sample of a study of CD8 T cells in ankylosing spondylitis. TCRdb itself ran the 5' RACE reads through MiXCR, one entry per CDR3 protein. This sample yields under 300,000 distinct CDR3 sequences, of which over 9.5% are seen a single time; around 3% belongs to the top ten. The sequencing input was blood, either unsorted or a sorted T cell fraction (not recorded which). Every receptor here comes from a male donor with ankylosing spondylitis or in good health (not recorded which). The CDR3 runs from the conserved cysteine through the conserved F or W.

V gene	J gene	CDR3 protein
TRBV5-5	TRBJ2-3	CASSLGSGGTTDTQYF
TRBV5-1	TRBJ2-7	CASSPTTSGGEQYF
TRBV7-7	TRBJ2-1	CASSRDGGTYNEQFF
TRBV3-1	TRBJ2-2	CASSQTGQGTGELFF
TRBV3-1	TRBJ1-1	CASSHLHRGGTEAFF
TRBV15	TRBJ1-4	CATSSDRGQGEKLFF
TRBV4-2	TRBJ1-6	CASSWGRDNSPLHF
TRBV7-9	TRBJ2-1	CASSLERMQFF
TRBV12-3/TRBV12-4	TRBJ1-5	CASSLVTGGDQPQHF
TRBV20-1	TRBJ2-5	CSARRRRTQETQYF
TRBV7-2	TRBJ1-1	CASRPRIGGVETEAFF
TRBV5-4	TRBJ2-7	CASSYARTSGSNEQYF
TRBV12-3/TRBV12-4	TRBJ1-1	CASSLGTGRNTEAFF
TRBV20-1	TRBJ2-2	CSARDRTGGTGELFF
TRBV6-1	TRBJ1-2	CASSETGHLNYGYTF
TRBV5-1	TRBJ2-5	CASSLGHREETQYF
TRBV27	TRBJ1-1	CASSLSNSRTEAFF
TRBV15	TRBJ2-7	CATSRQGYEQYF
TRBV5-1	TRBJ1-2	CASTPQGALNYGYTF
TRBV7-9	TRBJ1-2	CASSLTGTGGGYTF
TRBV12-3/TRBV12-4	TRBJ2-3	CASSSRGRGAETDTQYF
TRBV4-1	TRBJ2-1	CASSQGLAGVYNEQFF
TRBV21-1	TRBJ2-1	CASPIDPPKQFF
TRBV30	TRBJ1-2	CARSGGGGYTF
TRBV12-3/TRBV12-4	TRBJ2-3	CASRTRLHTDTQYF
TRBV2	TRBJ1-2	CASSEASTSSGYTF
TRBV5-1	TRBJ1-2	CASSSDRGHDYGYTF
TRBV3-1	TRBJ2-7	CASSHSEADRKQYF
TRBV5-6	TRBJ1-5	CASSLDRGPQHF